Listed below are T cell receptor beta chains from one sample, sequenced in a study of blood T cells in healthy people across ages. Each CDR3 protein is one row after TCRdb ran MiXCR on the 5' RACE reads. The sample records roughly 700,000 distinct CDR3 sequences, 49% being singletons. Sequencing was done on a sample of blood. The receptor source for this set is a woman in her sixties in good health. The CDR3 runs from the conserved cysteine through the conserved F or W. D genes are given only for firm matches. Clone size, where shown, is once, few, many, or a class for clones that have expanded.

TRBV5-1	TRBJ2-5	.	TRBD2	CASSLTGTSEEAQYF	TGCGCCAGCAGCTTGACAGGGACTAGCGAAGAGGCCCAGTACTTC
TRBV5-1	TRBJ2-7	few	TRBD2	CASSFGGGEQYF	TGCGCCAGCAGCTTCGGGGGGGGCGAGCAGTACTTC
TRBV6-1	TRBJ1-5	.	.	CASEVGGNQPQHF	TGTGCCAGCGAAGTGGGTGGCAATCAGCCCCAGCATTTT
TRBV2	TRBJ2-7	many	TRBD2	CASSRGGGIAYEQYF	TGTGCCAGCAGTCGGGGGGGCGGGATTGCCTACGAGCAGTACTTC
TRBV28	TRBJ1-1	.	.	CASSLDGGTEAFF	TGTGCCAGCAGTTTAGACGGGGGCACTGAAGCTTTCTTT
TRBV29-1	TRBJ1-1	few	TRBD1	CSVEDRGGNTEAFF	TGCAGCGTTGAGGACAGGGGAGGAAACACTGAAGCTTTCTTT
TRBV7-2	TRBJ2-1	.	.	CASSLRPGSTYNEQFF	TGTGCCAGCAGCTTAAGGCCGGGCAGTACCTACAATGAGCAGTTCTTC
TRBV27	TRBJ1-2	once	.	CASSPEPSGGNRYGYTF	TGTGCCAGCAGCCCAGAACCGAGCGGGGGGAACCGATATGGCTACACCTTC
TRBV7-9	TRBJ2-5	once	.	CASSGAGQETQYF	TGTGCCAGCAGCGGAGCGGGCCAGGAGACCCAGTACTTC
TRBV5-6	TRBJ2-2	.	.	CASSLWAAANTGELFF	TGTGCCAGCAGCTTGTGGGCGGCCGCGAACACCGGGGAGCTGTTTTTT
TRBV12-3/TRBV12-4	TRBJ2-3	.	TRBD1	CASSRDRATDTQYF	TGTGCCAGCAGCCGCGACAGGGCTACAGATACGCAGTATTTT
TRBV24-1	TRBJ2-3	.	TRBD2	CATSDPGLAGAGGDTQYF	TGTGCCACCAGTGACCCGGGACTAGCGGGAGCCGGCGGTGATACGCAGTATTTT
TRBV13	TRBJ2-7	once	TRBD1	CASSSSGQGVYEQYF	TGTGCCAGCAGCTCCTCCGGACAGGGGGTCTACGAGCAGTACTTC
TRBV4-2	TRBJ1-1	.	.	CASSQGRQLLTEAFF	TGTGCCAGCAGCCAAGGTCGGCAGTTACTGACTGAAGCTTTCTTT
TRBV7-2	TRBJ2-5	few	TRBD1	CASSLGTAQETQYF	TGTGCCAGCAGCCTAGGGACAGCTCAAGAGACCCAGTACTTC
TRBV20-1	TRBJ1-2	.	.	CSVSRLYGYTF	TGCAGTGTTTCCAGGCTCTATGGCTACACCTTC
TRBV5-1	TRBJ1-1	once	.	CASSLDGPGGEAFF	TGCGCCAGCAGCTTGGACGGCCCGGGCGGTGAAGCTTTCTTT
TRBV7-2	TRBJ2-1	few	.	CASSPMTEQFF	TGTGCCAGCAGCCCCATGACGGAGCAGTTCTTC
TRBV28	TRBJ2-1	.	TRBD2	CASRSSGLAGEEQFF	TGTGCCAGCAGATCTTCCGGACTAGCGGGAGAGGAGCAGTTCTTC
TRBV5-6	TRBJ2-3	.	.	CAYTSWSTDTQYF	TGTGCCTATACTAGCTGGAGCACAGATACGCAGTATTTT
TRBV9	TRBJ2-5	.	TRBD1	CASSVPQGGSETQYF	TGTGCCAGCAGCGTCCCACAGGGGGGCTCGGAGACCCAGTACTTC
TRBV12-3/TRBV12-4	TRBJ2-3	.	TRBD2	CASSVTSAGDTQYF	TGTGCCAGCAGTGTAACTAGCGCCGGAGATACGCAGTATTTT
TRBV29-1	TRBJ2-3	.	.	CSVRLRGSSTDTQYF	TGCAGCGTCCGCTTGAGGGGGTCCAGCACAGATACGCAGTATTTT
TRBV5-1	TRBJ1-2	.	.	CASSYFSGEGYTF	TGCGCCAGCAGCTATTTCTCAGGGGAGGGCTACACCTTC
TRBV11-2	TRBJ2-1	few	TRBD2	CASTLAGGGYNEQFF	TGTGCCAGCACCCTAGCGGGAGGGGGATACAATGAGCAGTTCTTC
TRBV6-5	TRBJ1-3	.	TRBD1	CASSRDSASSGNTIYF	TGTGCCAGCAGTCGGGACAGCGCCAGCTCTGGAAACACCATATATTTT
TRBV29-1	TRBJ1-2	.	TRBD1	CSAQQGADYGYTF	TGCAGCGCCCAGCAGGGGGCCGACTATGGCTACACCTTC
TRBV20-1	TRBJ1-2	.	.	CSARDPQGDYGYTF	TGCAGTGCTAGAGATCCCCAGGGCGACTATGGCTACACCTTC
TRBV7-2	TRBJ2-1	once	.	CASSSPVSLQFF	TGTGCCAGCAGCTCCCCCGTCAGTCTTCAGTTCTTC
TRBV4-2	TRBJ1-2	.	.	CASSQGAPSYGYTF	TGTGCCAGCAGCCAAGGGGCTCCCAGCTATGGCTACACCTTC
TRBV27	TRBJ2-2	.	TRBD2	CASSILLAGGFGELFF	TGTGCCAGCAGTATCCTACTAGCGGGAGGTTTCGGGGAGCTGTTTTTT
TRBV7-2	TRBJ2-1	.	.	CASSTYLRGNEQFF	TGTGCCAGCAGCACCTATTTACGGGGTAATGAGCAGTTCTTC
TRBV20-1	TRBJ2-2	.	TRBD2	CSARKAGADTGELFF	TGCAGTGCTAGGAAAGCGGGAGCGGACACCGGGGAGCTGTTTTTT
TRBV20-1	TRBJ2-5	.	.	CSAASDGGWETQYF	TGCAGTGCTGCTTCGGACGGAGGTTGGGAGACCCAGTACTTC
TRBV20-1	TRBJ2-7	.	.	CSASPASANSYEQYF	TGCAGTGCTAGTCCCGCTAGCGCAAACTCCTACGAGCAGTACTTC
TRBV29-1	TRBJ1-1	few	.	CSVLPRGTEAFF	TGCAGCGTTCTCCCTCGGGGCACTGAAGCTTTCTTT
TRBV7-3	TRBJ2-1	.	TRBD2	CASSLVASGGLHNEQFF	TGTGCCAGCAGCTTAGTGGCTAGCGGAGGTCTCCACAATGAGCAGTTCTTC
TRBV27	TRBJ1-1	.	.	CAGSYRHLAEAFF	TGTGCCGGCAGTTACAGACACCTTGCTGAAGCTTTCTTT
TRBV20-1	TRBJ2-7	.	.	CSASRPAGEQYF	TGCAGTGCAAGCAGGCCAGCGGGCGAGCAGTACTTC
TRBV7-2	TRBJ2-7	.	TRBD2	CASSLSGAGVGYEQYF	TGTGCCAGCAGCTTATCTGGTGCGGGAGTGGGCTACGAGCAGTACTTC
TRBV7-9	TRBJ2-7	.	.	CASSLDLKGDEQYF	TGTGCCAGCAGCTTAGATTTGAAGGGTGACGAGCAGTACTTC
TRBV7-6	TRBJ2-7	few	TRBD2	CASSLELAGVSPYYEQYF	TGTGCCAGCAGCTTAGAACTAGCGGGAGTTTCACCTTACTACGAGCAGTACTTC
TRBV4-2	TRBJ2-6	few	.	CASSQEGGSGANVLTF	TGTGCCAGCAGCCAAGAAGGGGGCTCTGGGGCCAACGTCCTGACTTTC
TRBV5-1	TRBJ2-7	many	.	CASSLGPGFGEQYF	TGCGCCAGCAGCTTGGGGCCCGGGTTTGGCGAGCAGTACTTC